This is a list of T cell receptor beta chains from one sample in a study of T-cell memory formation after mild COVID-19. TCRdb fed the 5' RACE reads into MiXCR, producing one record per CDR3 protein. The repertoire holds 400,000 to 500,000 distinct CDR3 sequences, about 24% seen once, with about 10% in the top ten. The source material was PBMCs or a T cell subset sorted from them (not recorded which). The receptors derive from an adult woman who had mild COVID-19 (a few samples of this study predate the infection). Cell type and time point are not known. Each CDR3 is given with its conserved first and last residue. A D gene is named only where the DNA matches it firmly. Only some rows state a clone size, as once, few, many or a class for expanded clones.

TRBV20-1	-	-	TRBJ1-2	CSASLVRLGGGYTF	TGCAGTGCTAGTTTGGTACGGTTGGGCGGTGGCTACACCTTC
TRBV7-2	-	-	TRBJ2-1	CASGKTSYNEQFF	TGTGCCAGCGGTAAGACCTCCTACAATGAGCAGTTCTTC
TRBV7-9	-	TRBD2	TRBJ2-7	CASSSQTSGSIYEQYF	TGTGCCAGCAGCTCCCAGACTAGCGGGAGTATCTACGAGCAGTACTTC
TRBV6-5	-	-	TRBJ1-1	CASSYNAAGRNTEAFF	TGTGCCAGCAGTTACAACGCGGCCGGGAGGAACACTGAAGCTTTCTTT
TRBV2	-	-	TRBJ2-3	CASRDSRTDTQYF	TGTGCCAGCAGGGACAGCCGCACAGATACGCAGTATTTT
TRBV7-7	few	TRBD1	TRBJ2-1	CASSSTTGSLNEQFF	TGTGCCAGCAGCTCAACGACAGGGAGCCTGAATGAGCAGTTCTTC
TRBV3-1	few	TRBD2	TRBJ2-6	CASSRGLAGSGANVLTF	TGTGCCAGCAGCCGGGGACTAGCGGGCTCTGGGGCCAACGTCCTGACTTTC
TRBV6-5	few	TRBD1	TRBJ1-1	CASSYGTGGLERGFF	TGTGCCAGCAGTTACGGGACAGGGGGCCTCGAAAGGGGTTTCTTT
TRBV7-6	-	TRBD2	TRBJ2-3	CASSLQSQGGKTDTQYF	TGTGCCAGCAGCTTACAGAGTCAGGGAGGGAAGACAGATACGCAGTATTTT
TRBV6-5	-	-	TRBJ1-1	CASSYPLGDEAFF	TGTGCCAGCAGTTACCCTTTAGGGGATGAAGCTTTCTTT
TRBV7-6	-	TRBD1	TRBJ2-2	CASSPYADRASGELFF	TGTGCCAGCAGCCCCTACGCCGACAGGGCATCCGGGGAGCTGTTTTTT
TRBV10-3	-	TRBD1	TRBJ2-7	CAISDPGQGALEQYF	TGTGCCATCAGTGATCCGGGACAGGGGGCACTTGAGCAGTACTTC
TRBV6-6	-	-	TRBJ1-1	CASSDDSWNTEAFF	TGTGCCAGCAGCGATGACAGTTGGAACACTGAAGCTTTCTTT
TRBV7-9	-	-	TRBJ2-7	CASSLDAGQNYEQYF	TGTGCCAGCAGCTTAGACGCCGGACAGAACTACGAGCAGTACTTC
TRBV4-1	-	-	TRBJ2-3	CASSGDGFREADTQYF	TGCGCCAGCAGCGGAGACGGGTTCAGAGAGGCAGATACGCAGTATTTT
TRBV21-1	once	-	TRBJ1-6	CASSNMTLGYNSPLHF	TGTGCCAGCAGCAACATGACCTTGGGGTATAATTCACCCCTCCACTTT
TRBV5-1	few	TRBD1	TRBJ2-6	CASSSRGPSLSGANVLTF	TGCGCCAGCAGCAGCAGGGGGCCATCCCTCTCTGGGGCCAACGTCCTGACTTTC
TRBV5-1	many	-	TRBJ2-1	CASSPGGASYNEQFF	TGCGCCAGCAGCCCCGGCGGCGCGTCTTACAATGAGCAGTTCTTC
TRBV25-1	-	TRBD1	TRBJ1-1	CASSSDRVMTEAFF	TGTGCCAGCAGTTCCGACAGGGTAATGACTGAAGCTTTCTTT
TRBV28	-	-	TRBJ2-2	CASSLALGGTGELFF	TGTGCCAGCAGTTTAGCCCTGGGGGGCACCGGGGAGCTGTTTTTT
TRBV2	few	-	TRBJ2-5	CASSERTQHQTQYF	TGTGCCAGCAGTGAACGGACCCAACATCAGACCCAGTACTTC
TRBV3-1	-	-	TRBJ2-6	CASSQDQKGLGANVLTF	TGTGCCAGCAGCCAAGATCAAAAGGGGCTCGGGGCCAACGTCCTGACTTTC